This T cell receptor (beta chain) was recorded in a study of OX40 agonist ivuxolimab in advanced cancers. Measured with immunoSEQ multiplex PCR; TCRdb has only the in-frame clones, and not every one. The sample has about 80,000 clones; approximately 92% are singletons. Overall study results and limits: Also showing low normalized T-cell clonal expansion were some of the nonresponders.

The CDR3 contains 14 residues. Deletions cut 3 bases from V and 4 bases from J, with 9 bases between. Germline CDR1 is LNHDA and CDR2 is SQIVND (reference sequence). A word on this clone: As yet, its antigen is unknown.

This receptor was taken from an adult with an advanced solid tumor such as melanoma, head and neck, liver or kidney cancer. The material was CD4+ or CD8+ T cells sorted from blood, obtained in a trial of the OX40 agonist ivuxolimab. The V gene is TRBV19, the J gene TRBJ2-2, with D possibly TRBD1 on 5 matching bases. The CDR3 region is CASSIPGITGELFF. CDR3 DNA sequence: TGTGCCAGTAGTATTCCAGGGATCACCGGGGAGCTGTTTTTT.